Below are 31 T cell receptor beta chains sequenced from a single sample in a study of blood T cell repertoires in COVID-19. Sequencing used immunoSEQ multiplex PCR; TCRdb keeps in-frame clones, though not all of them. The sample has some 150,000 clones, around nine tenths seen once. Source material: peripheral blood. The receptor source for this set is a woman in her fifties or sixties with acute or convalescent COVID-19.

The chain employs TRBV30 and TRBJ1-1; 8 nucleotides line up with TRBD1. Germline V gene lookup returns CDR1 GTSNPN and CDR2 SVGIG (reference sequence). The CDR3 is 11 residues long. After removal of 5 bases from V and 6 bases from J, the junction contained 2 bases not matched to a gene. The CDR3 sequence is CAWADRAEAFF. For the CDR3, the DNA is TGTGCCTGGGCGGACAGGGCTGAAGCTTTCTTT.

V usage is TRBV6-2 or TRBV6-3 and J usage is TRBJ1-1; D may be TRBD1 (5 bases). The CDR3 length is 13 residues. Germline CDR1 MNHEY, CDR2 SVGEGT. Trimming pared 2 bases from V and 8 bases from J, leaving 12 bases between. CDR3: CASSYGTAGEAFF. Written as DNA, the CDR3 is TGTGCCAGCAGTTACGGGACGGCGGGGGAAGCTTTCTTT.

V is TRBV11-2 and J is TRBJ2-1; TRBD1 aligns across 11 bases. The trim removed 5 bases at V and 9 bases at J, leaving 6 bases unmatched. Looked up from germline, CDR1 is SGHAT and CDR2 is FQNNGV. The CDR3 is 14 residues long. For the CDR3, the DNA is TGTGCCAGCAGCGCGGACAGGGGGCCGGGTGAGCAGTTCTTC. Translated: CASSADRGPGEQFF.

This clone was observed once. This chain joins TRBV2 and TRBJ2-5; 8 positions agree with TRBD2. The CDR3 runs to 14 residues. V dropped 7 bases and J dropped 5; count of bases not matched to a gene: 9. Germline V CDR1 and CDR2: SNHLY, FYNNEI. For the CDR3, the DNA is TGTGCCAGCACCTTGGACGGGAGGGCCGAGACCCAGTACTTC. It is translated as CASTLDGRAETQYF. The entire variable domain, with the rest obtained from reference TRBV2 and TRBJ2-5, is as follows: EPEVTQTPSHQVTQMGQEVILRCVPISNHLYFYWYRQILGQKVEFLVSFYNNEISEKSEIFDDQFSVERPDGSNFTLKIRSTKLEDSAMYFCASTLDGRAETQYFGPGTRLLVL.

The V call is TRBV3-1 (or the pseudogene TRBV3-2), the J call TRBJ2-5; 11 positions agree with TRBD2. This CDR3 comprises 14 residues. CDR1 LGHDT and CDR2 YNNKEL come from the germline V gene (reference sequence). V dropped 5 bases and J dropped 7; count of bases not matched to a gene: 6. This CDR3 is CASSWDGLAGTQYF. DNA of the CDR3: TGTGCCAGCAGCTGGGATGGACTAGCGGGGACCCAGTACTTC.

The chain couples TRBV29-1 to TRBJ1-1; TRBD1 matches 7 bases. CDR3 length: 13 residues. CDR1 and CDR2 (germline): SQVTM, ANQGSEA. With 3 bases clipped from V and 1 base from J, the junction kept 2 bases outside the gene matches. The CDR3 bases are TGCAGCGTTGATCGACAGGGGAACACTGAAGCTTTCTTT. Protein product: CSVDRQGNTEAFF.

CDR3 bases: TGTGCCAGCACGGAACGGACAGGGGGAGGAACTGAAGCTTTCTTT. It yields the protein CASTERTGGGTEAFF. The chain uses TRBV28 and TRBJ1-1; 10 nucleotides match TRBD1. Per the germline V gene, CDR1 is MDHEN and CDR2 is SYDVKM. The CDR3 extends over 15 amino acids. V lost 7 bases and J lost 5; bases outside the gene matches: 10.

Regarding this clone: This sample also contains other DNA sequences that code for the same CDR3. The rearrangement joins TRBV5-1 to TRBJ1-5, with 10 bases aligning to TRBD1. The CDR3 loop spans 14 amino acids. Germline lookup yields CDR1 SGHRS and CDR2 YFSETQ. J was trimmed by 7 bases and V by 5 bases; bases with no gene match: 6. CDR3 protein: CASSLGQGEQPQHF. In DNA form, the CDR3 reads TGCGCCAGCAGTCTAGGACAGGGGGAACAGCCCCAGCATTTT.

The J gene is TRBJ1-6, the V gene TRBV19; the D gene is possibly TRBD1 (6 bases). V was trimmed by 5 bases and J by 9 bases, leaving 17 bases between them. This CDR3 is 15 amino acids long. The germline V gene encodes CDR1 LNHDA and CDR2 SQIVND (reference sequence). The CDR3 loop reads CASSPARGSTSPLHF. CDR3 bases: TGTGCCAGTAGTCCCGCGAGGGGGTCGACTTCACCCCTCCACTTT. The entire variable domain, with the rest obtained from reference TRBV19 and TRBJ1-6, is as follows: DGGITQSPKYLFRKEGQNVTLSCEQNLNHDAMYWYRQDPGQGLRLIYYSQIVNDFQKGDIAEGYSVSREKKESFPLTVTSAQKNPTAFYLCASSPARGSTSPLHFGNGTRLTVT.

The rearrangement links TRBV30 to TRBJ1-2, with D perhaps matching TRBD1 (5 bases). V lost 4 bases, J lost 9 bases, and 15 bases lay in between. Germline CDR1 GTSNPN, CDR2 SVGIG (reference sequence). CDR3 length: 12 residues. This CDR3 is CAWNLGRASYTF. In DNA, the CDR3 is TGTGCCTGGAATTTAGGCAGGGCGAGCTACACCTTC.

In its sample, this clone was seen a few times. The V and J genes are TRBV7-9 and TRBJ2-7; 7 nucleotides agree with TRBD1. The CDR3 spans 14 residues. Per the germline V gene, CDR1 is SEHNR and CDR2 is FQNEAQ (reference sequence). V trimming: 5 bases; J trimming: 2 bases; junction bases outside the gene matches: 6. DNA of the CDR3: TGTGCCAGCAGCCCGCGGCAGGGGGCCTACGAGCAGTACTTC. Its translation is CASSPRQGAYEQYF.

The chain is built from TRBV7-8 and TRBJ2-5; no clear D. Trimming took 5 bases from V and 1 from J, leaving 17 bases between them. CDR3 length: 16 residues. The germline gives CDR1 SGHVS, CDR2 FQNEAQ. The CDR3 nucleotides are TGTGCCAGCAGCGTCGACTCTTTCAACCCCCAAGAGACCCAGTACTTC. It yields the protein CASSVDSFNPQETQYF.

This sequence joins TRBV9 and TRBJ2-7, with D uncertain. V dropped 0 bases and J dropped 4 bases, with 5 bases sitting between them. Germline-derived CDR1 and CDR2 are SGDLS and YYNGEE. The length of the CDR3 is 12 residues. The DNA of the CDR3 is TGTGCCAGCAGCGTAGGAGGTTACGAGCAGTACTTC. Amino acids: CASSVGGYEQYF. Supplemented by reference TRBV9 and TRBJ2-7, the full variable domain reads DSGVTQTPKHLITATGQRVTLRCSPRSGDLSVYWYQQSLDQGLQFLIQYYNGEERAKGNILERFSAQQFPDLHSELNLSSLELGDSALYFCASSVGGYEQYFGPGTRLTVT.

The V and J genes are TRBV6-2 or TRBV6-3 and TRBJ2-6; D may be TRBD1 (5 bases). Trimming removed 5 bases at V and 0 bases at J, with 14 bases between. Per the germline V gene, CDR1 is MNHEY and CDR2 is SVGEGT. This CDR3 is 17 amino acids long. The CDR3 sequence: CASSSYTGASGANVLTF. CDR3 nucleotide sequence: TGTGCCAGCAGTAGCTATACAGGTGCCTCTGGGGCCAACGTCCTGACTTTC.

CDR3 in DNA: TGTGCCAGCAGTCGGGGTAACGTGGACGAGCAGTACTTC. This sequence encodes CASSRGNVDEQYF. V usage is TRBV12-3 or TRBV12-4 and J usage is TRBJ2-7; a possible D gene is TRBD2 (5 bases). CDR3 length: 13 residues. The ends were cut back, 5 bases at V and 5 bases at J, with 13 bases in the middle.

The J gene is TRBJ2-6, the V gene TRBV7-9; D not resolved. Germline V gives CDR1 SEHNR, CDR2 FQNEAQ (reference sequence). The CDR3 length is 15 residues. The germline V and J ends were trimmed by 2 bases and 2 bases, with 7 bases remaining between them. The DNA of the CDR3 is TGTGCCAGCAGCTTATTCCCGGCTGGGGCCAACGTCCTGACTTTC. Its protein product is CASSLFPAGANVLTF.

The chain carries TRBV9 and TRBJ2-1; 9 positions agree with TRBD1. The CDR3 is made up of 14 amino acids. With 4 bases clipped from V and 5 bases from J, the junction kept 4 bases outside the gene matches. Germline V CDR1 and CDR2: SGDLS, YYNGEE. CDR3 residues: CASSPRTGDNEQFF. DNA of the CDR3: TGTGCCAGCAGCCCCCGGACAGGGGACAATGAGCAGTTCTTC.

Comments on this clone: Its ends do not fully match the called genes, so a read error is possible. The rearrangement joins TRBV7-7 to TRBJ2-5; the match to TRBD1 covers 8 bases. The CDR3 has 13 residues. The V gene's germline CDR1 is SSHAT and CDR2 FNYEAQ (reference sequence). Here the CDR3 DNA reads TGTGCTAGCAGCCCAGACAGGGGAGAGACCCAGTACTTC. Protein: CASSPDRGETQYF.

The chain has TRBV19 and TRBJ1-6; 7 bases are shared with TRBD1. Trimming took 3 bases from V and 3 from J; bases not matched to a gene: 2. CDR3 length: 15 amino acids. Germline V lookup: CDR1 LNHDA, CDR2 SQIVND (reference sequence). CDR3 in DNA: TGTGCCAGTAGTATTTCAGGGGGCTATAATTCACCCCTCCACTTT. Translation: CASSISGGYNSPLHF.

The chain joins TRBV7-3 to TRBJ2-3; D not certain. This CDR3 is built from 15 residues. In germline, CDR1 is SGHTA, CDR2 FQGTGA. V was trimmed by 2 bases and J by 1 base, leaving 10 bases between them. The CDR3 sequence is CASSLGRPGTDTQYF. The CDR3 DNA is TGTGCCAGCAGCTTAGGCAGGCCCGGCACAGATACGCAGTATTTT.

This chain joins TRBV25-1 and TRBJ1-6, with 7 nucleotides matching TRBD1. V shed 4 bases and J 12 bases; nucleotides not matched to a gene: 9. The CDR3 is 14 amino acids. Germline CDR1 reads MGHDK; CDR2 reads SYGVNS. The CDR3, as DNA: TGTGCCAGCAGTGGGCTACAGGGGTATCTACCCCTCCACTTT. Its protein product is CASSGLQGYLPLHF. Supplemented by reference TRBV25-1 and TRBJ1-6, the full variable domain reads EADIYQTPRYLVIGTGKKITLECSQTMGHDKMYWYQQDPGMELHLIHYSYGVNSTEKGDLSSESTVSRIRTEHFPLTLESARPSHTSQYLCASSGLQGYLPLHFGNGTRLTVT.

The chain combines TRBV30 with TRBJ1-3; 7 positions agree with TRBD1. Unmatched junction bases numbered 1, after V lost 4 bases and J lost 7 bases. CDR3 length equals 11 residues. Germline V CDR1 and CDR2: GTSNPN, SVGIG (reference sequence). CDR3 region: CAWTGGNTIYF. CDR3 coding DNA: TGTGCCTGGACAGGGGGTAACACCATATATTTT.

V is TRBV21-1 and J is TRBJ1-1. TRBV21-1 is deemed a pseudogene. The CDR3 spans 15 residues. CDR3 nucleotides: TGTGCCAGCAGCCCCTCGAGGGAGAAGAACACTGAAGCTTTCTTT. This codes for CASSPSREKNTEAFF.

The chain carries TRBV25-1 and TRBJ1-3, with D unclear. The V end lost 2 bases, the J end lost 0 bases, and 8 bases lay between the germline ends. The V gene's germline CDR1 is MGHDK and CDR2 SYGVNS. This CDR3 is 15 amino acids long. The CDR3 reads CASSEAVASGNTIYF. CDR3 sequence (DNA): TGTGCCAGCAGTGAAGCAGTTGCCTCTGGAAACACCATATATTTT.

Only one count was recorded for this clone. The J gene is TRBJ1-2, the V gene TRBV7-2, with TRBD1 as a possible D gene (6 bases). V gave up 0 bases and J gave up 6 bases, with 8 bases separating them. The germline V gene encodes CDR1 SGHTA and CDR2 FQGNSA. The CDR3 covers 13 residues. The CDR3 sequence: CASSLAHRDGYTF. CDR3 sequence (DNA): TGTGCCAGCAGCTTAGCACACAGGGATGGCTACACCTTC.

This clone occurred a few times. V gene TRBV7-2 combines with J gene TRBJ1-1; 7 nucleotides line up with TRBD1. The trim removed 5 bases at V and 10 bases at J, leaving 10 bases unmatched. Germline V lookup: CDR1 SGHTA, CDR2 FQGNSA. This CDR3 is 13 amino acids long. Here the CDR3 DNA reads TGTGCCAGCAGCCCCGACAGGGACATCGGAGCTTTCTTT. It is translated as CASSPDRDIGAFF.

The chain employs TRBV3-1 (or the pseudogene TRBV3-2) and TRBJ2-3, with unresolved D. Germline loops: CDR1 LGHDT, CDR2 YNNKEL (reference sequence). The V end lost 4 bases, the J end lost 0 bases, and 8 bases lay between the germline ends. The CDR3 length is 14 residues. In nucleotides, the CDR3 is TGTGCCAGCAGCCCTTCGACTAGCACAGATACGCAGTATTTT. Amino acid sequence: CASSPSTSTDTQYF.

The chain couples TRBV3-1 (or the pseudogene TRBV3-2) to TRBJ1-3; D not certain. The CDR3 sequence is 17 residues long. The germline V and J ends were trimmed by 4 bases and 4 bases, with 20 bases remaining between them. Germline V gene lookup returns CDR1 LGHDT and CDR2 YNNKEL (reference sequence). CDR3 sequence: CASSPKAMQALGNTIYF. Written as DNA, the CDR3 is TGTGCCAGCAGCCCAAAGGCGATGCAGGCCTTAGGAAACACCATATATTTT.

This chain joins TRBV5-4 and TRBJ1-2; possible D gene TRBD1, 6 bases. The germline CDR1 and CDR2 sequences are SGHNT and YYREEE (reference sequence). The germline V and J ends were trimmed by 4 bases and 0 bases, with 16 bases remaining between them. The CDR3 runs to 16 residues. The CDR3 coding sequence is TGTGCCAGCAGCCCGGGGGGCGGATCCCCTAACTATGGCTACACCTTC. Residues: CASSPGGGSPNYGYTF.

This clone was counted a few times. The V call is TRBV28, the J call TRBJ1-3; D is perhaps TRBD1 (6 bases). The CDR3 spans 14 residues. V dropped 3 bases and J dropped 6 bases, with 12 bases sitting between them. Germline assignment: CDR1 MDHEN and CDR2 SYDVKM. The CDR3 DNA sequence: TGTGCCAGCAGTTTCAGGGGAGGGGTAAACACCATATATTTT. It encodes CASSFRGGVNTIYF.

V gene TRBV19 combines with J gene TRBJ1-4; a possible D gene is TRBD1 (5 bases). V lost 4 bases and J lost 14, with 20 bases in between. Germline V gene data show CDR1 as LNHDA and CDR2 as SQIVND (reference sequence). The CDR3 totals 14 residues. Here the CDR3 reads CASSNRDFTKGLFF. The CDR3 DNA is TGTGCCAGTAGTAACCGGGACTTTACAAAGGGGCTGTTTTTT.